A selection of T cell receptor beta chains follows, all from one sample in a study of T cells in Graves' hyperthyroidism and ophthalmopathy. TCRdb analysed the multiplex PCR reads with MiXCR anew, one entry per CDR3 protein. In the table there are approximately 490,000 distinct CDR3 sequences, under 25% of which are singletons. Sequences were obtained from blood. The receptors come from an older woman with Graves' ophthalmopathy. CDR3s include the opening cysteine and the closing phenylalanine or tryptophan. The D gene is left open where the match is weak. Rows give clone size only sometimes, using once, few, many, or a class for an expanded clone.

TRBJ2-7,.,.,TRBV24-1,CATSDSSGPDEQYF,TGTGCCACCAGTGATTCATCAGGGCCGGACGAGCAGTACTTC
TRBJ1-1,few,.,TRBV20-1,CSASMRAGSAFF,TGCAGTGCTAGTATGAGGGCTGGGTCGGCTTTCTTT
TRBJ2-3,few,.,TRBV5-1,CASSLTHLREDTQYF,TGCGCCAGCAGCTTGACCCATCTACGAGAAGATACGCAGTATTTT
TRBJ2-7,.,.,TRBV28,CASRTLLEQYF,TGTGCCAGCAGAACACTTCTTGAGCAGTACTTC
TRBJ2-7,.,.,TRBV4-1,CASSQESGGEQYF,TGCGCCAGCAGCCAAGAAAGTGGAGGCGAGCAGTACTTC
TRBJ1-2,.,TRBD1,TRBV29-1,CSVDSRGHGYTF,TGCAGCGTAGATAGCAGGGGGCATGGCTACACCTTC
TRBJ1-1,.,TRBD1,TRBV12-3/TRBV12-4,CASSLVADRAFF,TGTGCCAGCAGTTTGGTGGCGGACAGGGCTTTCTTT
TRBJ1-1,few,.,TRBV25-1,CASSIQGRAFF,TGTGCCAGCAGCATCCAGGGGAGGGCTTTCTTT
TRBJ2-3,few,.,TRBV30,CAWRATTPRTDTQYF,TGTGCCTGGAGGGCGACCACCCCCCGCACAGATACGCAGTATTTT
TRBJ2-5,few,TRBD2,TRBV20-1,CSAKTTTSVEVETQYF,TGCAGTGCTAAGACAACGACTAGCGTGGAGGTGGAGACCCAGTACTTC
TRBJ2-3,.,TRBD2,TRBV20-1,CSARGGLAGGKVDTQYF,TGCAGTGCTAGAGGGGGACTAGCGGGAGGGAAGGTAGATACGCAGTATTTT
TRBJ1-5,many,.,TRBV12-3/TRBV12-4,CASSLTTGGPQHF,TGTGCCAGCAGTTTAACTACCGGGGGGCCCCAGCATTTT
TRBJ2-5,.,TRBD2,TRBV9,CASSVRAGGGQTQYF,TGTGCCAGCAGCGTAAGAGCGGGAGGGGGACAGACCCAGTACTTC
TRBJ2-5,.,TRBD2,TRBV6-1,CASSLGTSGILKTQYF,TGTGCCAGCAGCCTGGGGACTAGCGGGATTTTAAAGACCCAGTACTTC
TRBJ2-5,.,TRBD2,TRBV7-9,CASSLRAGVGETQYF,TGTGCCAGCAGCTTAAGAGCGGGAGTGGGAGAGACCCAGTACTTC
TRBJ2-1,few,.,TRBV29-1,CSVELSGREQFF,TGCAGCGTGGAGCTATCTGGGAGGGAGCAGTTCTTC
TRBJ2-3,few,.,TRBV7-3,CASSPLPTPDTADTQYF,TGTGCCAGCAGCCCCCTTCCCACCCCAGACACGGCAGATACGCAGTATTTT
TRBJ2-3,.,.,TRBV24-1,CATTETGIADTQYF,TGTGCCACCACAGAGACAGGAATCGCAGATACGCAGTATTTT
TRBJ1-4,many,.,TRBV5-1,CASSLGSTTNEKLFF,TGCGCCAGCAGTCTAGGATCCACAACTAATGAAAAACTGTTTTTT